Each of the 18 T cell receptor beta chains below was sequenced from the same sample in a study of beta chain features in type 1 diabetes. Sequenced material consisted of expressed TCRB transcripts (all of the isolated RNA was reverse transcribed). Sequenced by immunoSEQ multiplex PCR; TCRdb stores in-frame clones only, minus some. The table includes under 550,000 clones, about an eighth detected once. Sequenced input: naive CD4+ T cells from blood. These receptor sequences come from a woman under 30 in good health.

The chain is built from TRBV9 and TRBJ2-3, with D possibly TRBD1 on 6 matching bases. The CDR3 sequence is 14 residues long. Germline assignment: CDR1 SGDLS and CDR2 YYNGEE. Trimming cost V 4 bases and J 6 bases, with 15 bases left between them. The CDR3 DNA sequence: TGTGCCAGCAGCCCCGGACAGCCGGGGGATACGCAGTATTTT. As protein: CASSPGQPGDTQYF. Variable domain in full (rest from reference TRBV9 and TRBJ2-3): DSGVTQTPKHLITATGQRVTLRCSPRSGDLSVYWYQQSLDQGLQFLIQYYNGEERAKGNILERFSAQQFPDLHSELNLSSLELGDSALYFCASSPGQPGDTQYFGPGTRLTVL.

The genes are TRBV14 and TRBJ1-4; no reliable D call. Trimming removed 0 bases from V and 5 bases from J, with 13 bases in between. The CDR3 contains 16 residues. The V gene's germline CDR1 is SGHDN and CDR2 FVKESK. The CDR3 region has the DNA TGTGCCAGCAGCCAAGAATACGGCATCCTGAATGAAAAACTGTTTTTT. Translation: CASSQEYGILNEKLFF. The entire variable domain, with the rest obtained from reference TRBV14 and TRBJ1-4, is as follows: EAGVTQFPSHSVIEKGQTVTLRCDPISGHDNLYWYRRVMGKEIKFLLHFVKESKQDESGMPNNRFLAERTGGTYSTLKVQPAELEDSGVYFCASSQEYGILNEKLFFGSGTQLSVL.

This clone came up a few times. The chain carries TRBV5-1 and TRBJ2-3; 9 bases line up with TRBD2. CDR3 length: 14 residues. Germline V lookup: CDR1 SGHRS, CDR2 YFSETQ. The V and J ends lost 4 bases and 3 bases, in that order; junction bases with no gene match: 3. CDR3 loop: CASSGLAGTDTQYF. The CDR3, as DNA: TGCGCCAGCAGCGGGCTAGCGGGGACAGATACGCAGTATTTT. Together with reference TRBV5-1 and TRBJ2-3, the CDR3 gives the full variable domain: KAGVTQTPRYLIKTRGQQVTLSCSPISGHRSVSWYQQTPGQGLQFLFEYFSETQRNKGNFPGRFSGRQFSNSRSEMNVSTLELGDSALYLCASSGLAGTDTQYFGPGTRLTVL.

The chain has TRBV20-1 and TRBJ1-1; D call uncertain. This CDR3 has 11 amino acids. Trimming took off 6 bases at V and 4 bases at J, with 9 bases between the two ends. Germline V gene sequence: CDR1 DFQATT, CDR2 SNEGSKA (reference sequence). CDR3 in amino acids: CSAPAGTEAFF. The CDR3 DNA reads TGCAGTGCCCCGGCGGGCACTGAAGCTTTCTTT.

This clone occurred a few times. The rearrangement uses TRBV9 and TRBJ2-3; TRBD2 matches at 12 bases. The junction had 12 bases not matched to a gene; V was cut back by 4 bases and J by 0 bases. This CDR3 contains 19 residues. Germline values: CDR1 SGDLS, CDR2 YYNGEE. The CDR3 DNA is TGTGCCAGCAGCCCTTACGTACTAGCGGGAGGTACTAGCACAGATACGCAGTATTTT. Residues: CASSPYVLAGGTSTDTQYF.

The V call is TRBV20-1, the J call TRBJ2-7; D unclear. Germline V gene sequence: CDR1 DFQATT, CDR2 SNEGSKA (reference sequence). This CDR3 contains 11 residues. Trimming cost V 6 bases and J 0 bases, with 6 bases left between them. The CDR3 sequence is CSATTSYEQYF. CDR3 coding DNA: TGCAGTGCAACTACCTCCTACGAGCAGTACTTC.

The genes are TRBV7-3 and TRBJ2-5; possible D gene TRBD2, 5 bases. V gave up 6 bases and J gave up 4 bases, with 12 bases separating them. The germline V gene encodes CDR1 SGHTA and CDR2 FQGTGA. The CDR3 loop spans 13 amino acids. CDR3 residues: CASSGGLLETQYF. CDR3 nucleotide sequence: TGTGCCAGCAGTGGAGGACTCCTAGAGACCCAGTACTTC.

The rearrangement uses TRBV7-2 and TRBJ2-1; TRBD2 matches at 8 bases. V was clipped by 6 bases and J by 3 bases; unmatched bases: 10. The CDR3 is 16 residues long. Germline lookup yields CDR1 SGHTA and CDR2 FQGNSA. CDR3 DNA: TGTGCCAGCAGAAACACACCTAGCGGGTACTACAATGAGCAGTTCTTC. Amino acid sequence: CASRNTPSGYYNEQFF.

The chain combines TRBV4-2 with TRBJ2-2; 11 bases are shared with TRBD2. V lost 0 bases and J lost 6; bases outside the gene matches: 6. The CDR3 totals 17 residues. Germline V gives CDR1 LGHNA, CDR2 YNFKEQ. DNA for the CDR3: TGTGCCAGCAGCCAAGAAGCCCTGGGACTAGCGGCCGGGGAGCTGTTTTTT. Protein sequence: CASSQEALGLAAGELFF.

This sequence joins TRBV6-5 and TRBJ2-1; D ambiguous. The ends were cut back, 0 bases at V and 6 bases at J, with 12 bases in the middle. The germline gives CDR1 MNHEY, CDR2 SVGAGI. CDR3 length: 15 amino acids. The CDR3 DNA is TGTGCCAGCAGTTACTCCGACGGGCTCCCCAATGAGCAGTTCTTC. This translates into CASSYSDGLPNEQFF.

As for this clone: This sample also contains other DNA sequences that code for the same CDR3. The V and J genes are TRBV7-2 and TRBJ1-5; TRBD1 matches at 8 bases. CDR3 length: 15 residues. The V and J ends lost 4 bases and 2 bases, in that order; junction bases with no gene match: 4. Germline V lookup: CDR1 SGHTA, CDR2 FQGNSA. CDR3: CASSSRTGRNQPQHF. CDR3 bases: TGTGCCAGCAGCTCGAGGACAGGGCGCAATCAGCCCCAGCATTTT. Supplemented by reference TRBV7-2 and TRBJ1-5, the full variable domain reads GAGVSQSPSNKVTEKGKDVELRCDPISGHTALYWYRQSLGQGLEFLIYFQGNSAPDKSGLPSDRFSAERTGGSVSTLTIQRTQQEDSAVYLCASSSRTGRNQPQHFGDGTRLSIL.

The table lists this clone with a few counts. The chain employs TRBV9 and TRBJ2-4; possibly TRBD1 for D (5 bases). The CDR3 loop spans 15 amino acids. Per germline, CDR1 SGDLS and CDR2 YYNGEE. The V end was cut by 4 bases, the J end by 7 bases, with 18 bases between. CDR3 in amino acids: CASSYTWTKGNIQYF. The CDR3 region has the DNA TGTGCCAGCAGCTATACCTGGACGAAGGGGAACATTCAGTACTTC.

V gene TRBV7-9 combines with J gene TRBJ2-3; D is ambiguous. The CDR3 runs to 17 residues. V shed 1 base and J shed 4 bases, with 18 bases lying between them. Looked up from germline, CDR1 is SEHNR and CDR2 is FQNEAQ (reference sequence). The CDR3 DNA sequence: TGTGCCAGCAGCTTAGGTGGCGGCTCTTACCGGCCAGATACGCAGTATTTT. It codes for CASSLGGGSYRPDTQYF.

The gene calls are TRBV7-9 and TRBJ2-5, with no clear D. The CDR3 has 15 amino acids. Trimming removed 1 base from V and 1 base from J, with 10 bases in between. CDR1 is SEHNR and CDR2 is FQNEAQ in the germline V gene (reference sequence). The CDR3 sequence is CASSLGGPSQETQYF. The CDR3 DNA reads TGTGCCAGCAGCTTAGGTGGACCTTCCCAAGAGACCCAGTACTTC. The complete variable domain, with remaining parts taken from reference TRBV7-9 and TRBJ2-5, reads DTGVSQNPRHKITKRGQNVTFRCDPISEHNRLYWYRQTLGQGPEFLTYFQNEAQLEKSRLLSDRFSAERPKGSFSTLEIQRTEQGDSAMYLCASSLGGPSQETQYFGPGTRLLVL.

The gene calls are TRBV2 and TRBJ2-2; D not certain. V lost 7 bases to trimming and J lost 0 bases, with 9 bases between them. The CDR3 has 14 residues. Germline V gene sequence: CDR1 SNHLY, CDR2 FYNNEI. Here the CDR3 reads CASTRKTNTGELFF. Written as DNA, the CDR3 is TGTGCCAGCACTAGGAAAACGAACACCGGGGAGCTGTTTTTT.

This sequence joins TRBV14 and TRBJ2-7; D uncertain. Germline lookup yields CDR1 SGHDN and CDR2 FVKESK. V was clipped by 2 bases and J by 7 bases, with 6 bases between them. The CDR3 runs to 11 residues. The CDR3 DNA follows: TGTGCCAGCAGCCAAACGGGTGAGCAGTACTTC. The encoded protein is CASSQTGEQYF.

V usage is TRBV28 and J usage is TRBJ2-5; TRBD1 aligns across 9 bases. V lost 6 bases and J lost 2; bases outside the gene matches: 16. This CDR3 is 18 amino acids long. Germline V gene sequence: CDR1 MDHEN, CDR2 SYDVKM. The CDR3 loop reads CASSHGTGPLAEQETQYF. The CDR3 bases are TGTGCCAGCAGCCATGGGACAGGGCCACTCGCGGAACAAGAGACCCAGTACTTC.

This chain links TRBV5-1 with TRBJ2-3; 10 bases agree with TRBD2. Unmatched junction bases numbered 14, after V lost 4 bases and J lost 0 bases. CDR1 and CDR2 from the germline V gene are SGHRS and YFSETQ. The CDR3 covers 19 residues. The CDR3: CASSLERGGPGYSTDTQYF. CDR3 sequence (DNA): TGCGCCAGCAGCCTGGAGCGGGGGGGACCCGGATATAGCACAGATACGCAGTATTTT.